Listed here are 3 T cell receptor beta chains from one sample, sequenced in a study of T cell repertoires in cytomegalovirus infection. TCRdb recomputed calls from the reads with MiXCR, one row per CDR3 protein. The sample lists roughly 100,000 distinct CDR3 sequences, roughly 41% seen once, with approximately 74% in the top ten. These receptors have no known antigen. The sample was CD8+ T cells from cultured PBMCs, taken from culture after CMV antigen stimulation. All receptors come from a human donor in good health (CMV status not recorded). Some clones in this sample may be carry-over from other donors' samples.

The CDR3 sequence is CAAYGNDGYTF. The CDR3 nucleotides read TGTGCTGCGTATGGGAACGATGGCTACACCTTC. The V and J genes are TRBV27 and TRBJ1-2; the D is unclear. Germline CDR1 reads MNHEY; CDR2 reads SMNVEV (reference sequence). This CDR3 contains 11 residues.

This clonotype has only a few counts. J is TRBJ1-2 and V is TRBV27; 9 positions match TRBD1. The CDR3 sequence is 13 residues long. Germline V gives CDR1 MNHEY, CDR2 SMNVEV (reference sequence). V was pared by 3 bases and J by 8 bases, with 4 bases of the junction left unmatched. The DNA of the CDR3 is TGTGCCAGCAGTTTCGACAGGGGGAAGGGCTACACCTTC. Its protein is CASSFDRGKGYTF.

This chain uses TRBV5-1 with TRBJ2-2; D unresolved. Germline-derived CDR1 and CDR2 are SGHRS and YFSETQ. Deletions cut 0 bases from V and 6 bases from J, with 18 bases between. The length of the CDR3 is 17 residues. CDR3 coding DNA: TGCGCCAGCAGCTTGGGGTTTACGAACCCGGTATCCGGGGAGCTGTTTTTT. Its protein product is CASSLGFTNPVSGELFF.